This TCR beta chain was retrieved from a study of blood T cell repertoires in COVID-19. At the level of the study: The analysed material was cDNA or gDNA that came from T cells, B-cell-depleted T cells, or PBMCs.

V lost 2 bases and J lost 7, with 12 bases in between. Germline V gene lookup returns CDR1 SGHTA and CDR2 FQGTGA. This CDR3 region has 14 residues. In the original analysis: Amplification from reference gene primers served as the basis for estimated nucleated cell counts. Assay: immunoSEQ multiplex PCR; the TCRdb copy retains only in-frame clones and omits some. V, J and clone size are those of that table, while D and trimming were read from the DNA. The sample consists of some 460,000 clones, about 85% of them appearing once. The sequence was collected from a woman aged 18-30 years with acute COVID-19. The V call is TRBV7-3, the J call TRBJ2-1; maybe TRBD2 (6 bases). Sequencing was done on a sample of PBMCs or T cells enriched from blood (not recorded which). The CDR3 DNA reads as TGTGCCAGCAGCTTAGGGGTACGGGGGAATGAGCAGTTCTTC. This sequence encodes CASSLGVRGNEQFF. Based on the CDR3 plus reference TRBV7-3 and TRBJ2-1, the full variable domain is GAGVSQTPSNKVTEKGKYVELRCDPISGHTALYWYRQSLGQGPEFLIYFQGTGAADDSGLPNDRFFAVRPEGSVSTLKIQRTERGDSAVYLCASSLGVRGNEQFFGPGTRLTVL.